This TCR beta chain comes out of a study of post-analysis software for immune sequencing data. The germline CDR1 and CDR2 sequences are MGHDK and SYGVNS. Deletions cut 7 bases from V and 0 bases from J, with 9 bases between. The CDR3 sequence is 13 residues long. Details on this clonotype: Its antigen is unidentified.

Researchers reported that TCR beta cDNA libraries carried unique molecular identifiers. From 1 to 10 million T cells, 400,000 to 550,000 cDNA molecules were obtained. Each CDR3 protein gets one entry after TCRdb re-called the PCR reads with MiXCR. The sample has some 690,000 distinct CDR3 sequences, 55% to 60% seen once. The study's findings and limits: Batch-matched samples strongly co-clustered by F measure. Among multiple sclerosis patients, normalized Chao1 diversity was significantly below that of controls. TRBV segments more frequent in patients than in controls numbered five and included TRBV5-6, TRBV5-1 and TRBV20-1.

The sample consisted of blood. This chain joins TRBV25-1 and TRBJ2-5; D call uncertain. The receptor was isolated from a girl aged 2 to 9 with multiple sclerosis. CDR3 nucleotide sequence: TGTGCCAGCAACCCGGATAACCAAGAGACCCAGTACTTC. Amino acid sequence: CASNPDNQETQYF.